The rows below give T cell receptor beta chains drawn from one sample of a study of blood T cell repertoires in COVID-19. Sequencing was performed with immunoSEQ multiplex PCR; in TCRdb, only in-frame clones are kept and a portion is missing. The repertoire includes about 240,000 clones, around 87% of them detected once, and approximately 7.9% sits in the top ten. The source material was peripheral blood. The source is a man in his fifties or sixties who had recovered from COVID-19. Each CDR3 is given with its conserved first and last residue. D genes are given only for firm matches. Some rows mark clone size as missing; the rest say once, few, many or name a class of expanded clone.

cdr3_length,v_call,j_call,clone_size,d_call,cdr3_aa,cdr3_nt
17,TRBV27,TRBJ1-5,.,.,CASRATAPNYGNQPQHF,TGTGCCAGCAGGGCGACAGCCCCTAACTACGGAAATCAGCCCCAGCATTTT
16,TRBV24-1,TRBJ2-2,.,.,CATSDQVRGNTGELFF,TGTGCCACCAGTGACCAGGTCAGGGGCAACACCGGGGAGCTGTTTTTT
13,TRBV3-1/TRBV3-2,TRBJ2-7,.,TRBD2,CASSRGGSYEQYF,TGTGCCAGCAGCCGCGGGGGTTCCTACGAGCAGTACTTC
12,TRBV27,TRBJ2-7,.,.,CASSLSSGEQYF,TGTGCCAGCAGTTTATCCTCGGGGGAGCAGTACTTC
15,TRBV13,TRBJ2-3,.,TRBD2,CASSPSGGASDTQYF,TGTGCCAGCAGCCCTAGCGGGGGTGCTTCAGATACGCAGTATTTT
14,TRBV27,TRBJ2-7,.,.,CASRRDTGSSEQYF,TGTGCCAGCAGAAGGGATACAGGGTCCAGCGAGCAGTACTTC
13,TRBV6-2/TRBV6-3,TRBJ1-5,once,TRBD1,CASSVGQGQPQHF,TGTGCCAGCAGTGTTGGACAGGGTCAGCCCCAGCATTTT
14,TRBV27,TRBJ2-5,few,TRBD2,CASSPILAGATQYF,TGTGCCAGCAGTCCAATTCTAGCGGGGGCGACCCAGTACTTC
13,TRBV7-2,TRBJ2-5,once,TRBD1,CASSRGQQETQYF,TGTGCCAGCAGCCGGGGACAGCAAGAGACCCAGTACTTC
15,TRBV5-1,TRBJ1-5,.,.,CASSLDGGNNQPQHF,TGCGCCAGCAGCTTGGATGGGGGGAACAATCAGCCCCAGCATTTT
15,TRBV5-1,TRBJ2-3,.,TRBD2,CASSHSGDSLPTQYF,TGCGCCAGCAGCCATAGCGGGGACTCTCTCCCCACGCAGTATTTT
14,TRBV11-2,TRBJ2-7,once,.,CASRVGQTPYEQYF,TGTGCCAGCAGAGTCGGACAGACCCCCTACGAGCAGTACTTC
14,TRBV30,TRBJ1-1,.,.,CAWSAQGGGVEAFF,TGTGCCTGGAGTGCCCAAGGGGGGGGCGTTGAAGCTTTCTTT
15,TRBV5-1,TRBJ1-6,once,TRBD1,CASSPGTGNLWTLHF,TGCGCCAGCAGCCCGGGGACAGGGAATTTGTGGACCCTCCACTTT
15,TRBV6-5,TRBJ2-1,.,.,CASTHFFRSYNEQFF,TGTGCCAGCACTCACTTCTTCCGGTCCTACAATGAGCAGTTCTTC
14,TRBV5-1,TRBJ1-2,few,.,CASSSTGFNYGYTF,TGCGCCAGCAGCTCGACAGGATTTAACTATGGCTACACCTTC
14,TRBV5-1,TRBJ1-4,.,.,CASRKQTLNEKLFF,TGCGCCAGCAGAAAACAGACCCTTAATGAAAAACTGTTTTTT
14,TRBV2,TRBJ1-5,.,.,CASSALPPGQPQHF,TGTGCCAGCAGCGCCCTACCTCCGGGTCAGCCCCAGCATTTT
15,TRBV6-5,TRBJ1-5,.,.,CASSQRGGKNQPQHF,TGTGCCAGCAGCCAAAGGGGGGGGAAAAATCAGCCCCAGCATTTT
13,TRBV30,TRBJ1-1,few,.,CAWSVTQNTEAFF,TGTGCCTGGAGTGTTACTCAGAACACTGAAGCTTTCTTT
15,TRBV9,TRBJ2-5,.,TRBD2,CASSFSGGASETQYF,TGTGCCAGCAGCTTTAGCGGGGGGGCATCAGAGACCCAGTACTTC
15,TRBV12-5,TRBJ2-1,.,TRBD1,CASGQGQGPNNEQFF,TGTGCTAGTGGTCAGGGACAGGGACCCAACAATGAGCAGTTCTTC
14,TRBV12-5,TRBJ1-4,once,TRBD1,CASGLTGGNEKLFF,TGTGCTAGTGGTTTAACAGGGGGTAATGAAAAACTGTTTTTT
13,TRBV5-1,TRBJ1-6,.,.,CASSRRANSPLHF,TGCGCCAGCAGTCGCAGGGCTAATTCACCCCTCCACTTT
14,TRBV9,TRBJ2-1,.,.,CASSVGQGYNEQFF,TGTGCCAGCAGCGTAGGTCAGGGTTACAATGAGCAGTTCTTC
15,TRBV19,TRBJ2-2,.,TRBD2,CASSPGTSGSGELFF,TGTGCCAGTAGTCCTGGGACTAGCGGGTCCGGGGAGCTGTTTTTT
12,TRBV7-2,TRBJ1-6,.,.,CASSSDFSPLHF,TGTGCCAGCAGCTCGGACTTTTCACCCCTCCACTTT
13,TRBV29-1,TRBJ2-5,.,.,CSAKRQHQETQYF,TGCAGCGCTAAACGACAGCACCAAGAGACCCAGTACTTC
14,TRBV5-1,TRBJ1-1,.,.,CASSLEGGGTEAFF,TGCGCCAGCAGCTTGGAGGGAGGAGGCACTGAAGCTTTCTTT
14,TRBV6-5,TRBJ2-7,few,TRBD1,CASSYGAGGYEQYF,TGTGCCAGCAGTTATGGAGCAGGGGGCTACGAGCAGTACTTC
12,TRBV2,TRBJ1-2,.,.,CASRGGNYGYTF,TGTGCCAGCAGGGGGGGTAACTATGGCTACACCTTC
14,TRBV7-9,TRBJ1-4,.,.,CASRRDRKDEKLFF,TGTGCCAGCAGGCGGGATAGGAAAGATGAAAAACTGTTTTTT
15,TRBV6-6,TRBJ1-1,.,.,CASSYSHSADTEAFF,TGTGCCAGCAGTTACAGTCACTCTGCGGACACTGAAGCTTTCTTT
14,TRBV5-1,TRBJ2-3,.,.,CASSPGQLTDTQYF,TGCGCCAGCAGCCCTGGACAGCTCACAGATACGCAGTATTTT
15,TRBV2,TRBJ2-3,.,TRBD1,CASTHRGLKTDTQYF,TGTGCCAGCACTCACAGGGGGCTGAAGACAGATACGCAGTATTTT
15,TRBV5-6,TRBJ2-1,.,.,CASSLRDFLYNEQFF,TGTGCCAGCAGCTTGAGGGACTTCCTTTACAATGAGCAGTTCTTC
13,TRBV30,TRBJ2-5,.,TRBD1,CAWDRGFGETQYF,TGTGCCTGGGACAGGGGATTTGGAGAGACCCAGTACTTC
16,TRBV25-1,TRBJ2-5,.,.,CASSDAGRAYQETQYF,TGTGCCAGCAGTGATGCGGGGCGGGCCTACCAAGAGACCCAGTACTTC
16,TRBV7-9,TRBJ1-4,few,TRBD1,CASSSYLTGNNEKLFF,TGTGCCAGCAGCTCCTACCTGACAGGGAATAATGAAAAACTGTTTTTT
16,TRBV29-1,TRBJ1-2,.,.,CSVASGTHIPNYGYTF,TGCAGCGTCGCATCCGGGACACATATTCCTAACTATGGCTACACCTTC
14,TRBV11-2,TRBJ1-5,.,TRBD1,CASSWGTGDQPQHF,TGTGCCAGCAGCTGGGGGACAGGAGATCAGCCCCAGCATTTT
15,TRBV18,TRBJ1-1,.,TRBD1,CASSPPKGASAEAFF,TGTGCCAGCTCACCACCGAAGGGGGCCAGCGCTGAAGCTTTCTTT
18,TRBV30,TRBJ1-6,.,.,CAWSVPRTRSSYNSPLHF,TGTGCCTGGAGTGTACCAAGGACACGGAGCTCCTATAATTCACCCCTCCACTTT
12,TRBV3-1/TRBV3-2,TRBJ2-5,.,.,CASSQGDETQYF,TGTGCCAGCAGCCAAGGAGATGAGACCCAGTACTTC
14,TRBV3-1/TRBV3-2,TRBJ2-7,.,.,CASSQFGRDYEQYF,TGTGCCAGCAGCCAATTCGGCAGGGACTACGAGCAGTACTTC
13,TRBV2,TRBJ1-3,.,.,CASSGTSGNTIYF,TGTGCCAGCAGCGGGACTTCTGGAAACACCATATATTTT
14,TRBV5-1,TRBJ2-3,.,TRBD1,CASSPGGGTDTQYF,TGCGCCAGCAGTCCAGGGGGTGGGACAGATACGCAGTATTTT
15,TRBV7-2,TRBJ2-3,.,TRBD2,CASSSGLAGTDTQYF,TGTGCCAGCAGCTCGGGACTAGCGGGTACAGATACGCAGTATTTT
15,TRBV7-9,TRBJ1-4,.,TRBD1,CASSTGQFPNEKLFF,TGTGCCAGCAGCACGGGACAGTTTCCTAATGAAAAACTGTTTTTT
15,TRBV3-1/TRBV3-2,TRBJ1-1,once,.,CASSWSRVGGTEAFF,TGTGCCAGCAGCTGGTCCCGGGTGGGGGGCACTGAAGCTTTCTTT
17,TRBV5-1,TRBJ1-4,.,TRBD1,CASSLATGPTLNEKLFF,TGCGCCAGCAGCTTGGCGACAGGGCCCACCTTAAATGAAAAACTGTTTTTT
14,TRBV9,TRBJ2-7,once,TRBD2,CASSVAMGGNEQYF,TGTGCCAGCAGCGTAGCGATGGGAGGGAACGAGCAGTACTTC
15,TRBV7-2,TRBJ2-7,.,TRBD2,CASSGFGRSTYEQYF,TGTGCCAGCAGCGGGTTCGGGAGGTCAACCTACGAGCAGTACTTC
11,TRBV6-4,TRBJ1-5,.,.,CASRNGGWGHF,TGTGCCAGCAGAAACGGGGGATGGGGGCATTTT
15,TRBV5-1,TRBJ2-3,.,TRBD2,CASSLDGGGPQAQYF,TGCGCCAGCAGCTTGGATGGCGGGGGGCCCCAGGCGCAGTATTTT
12,TRBV5-1,TRBJ1-2,.,.,CASSPGQSGYTF,TGCGCCAGCAGCCCTGGACAGAGCGGCTACACCTTC
10,TRBV2,TRBJ2-7,.,.,CASRVSGEYF,TGTGCCAGCCGGGTCTCCGGGGAGTACTTC